The rows below give T cell receptor beta chains drawn from one sample of a study of PD-L1 blockade in urothelial cancer. Generated by immunoSEQ multiplex PCR, the TCRdb table keeps only in-frame clones and is missing some. The repertoire has 70,000 or so clones, roughly 91% of them found once; the top ten carry around 3.4%. The starting material was PBMCs, obtained around atezolizumab (anti-PD-L1) treatment. The source of these receptors is a man aged 55 to 70 with urothelial cancer. CDR3s include the opening cysteine and the closing phenylalanine or tryptophan. Only some rows state a clone size, as once, few, many or a class for expanded clones.

V	J	size	CDR3
TRBV7-9	TRBJ1-1	.	CASSPKRWNTEAFF
TRBV9	TRBJ2-1	once	CASSVLRGSSYNEQFF
TRBV6-5	TRBJ1-3	.	CASSYTGGSSGNTIYF
TRBV7-9	TRBJ2-5	.	CASSLTGSGRVQETQYF
TRBV10-1	TRBJ2-3	.	CASGGQGTDTQYF
TRBV4-1	TRBJ1-5	.	CASSQVPGVGNQPQHF
TRBV7-8	TRBJ2-5	.	CASSLVYLASGGPAQYF
TRBV19	TRBJ2-1	.	CASSIDGTSVGSYNEQFF
TRBV7-2	TRBJ2-1	.	CASSLSRTVNNEQFF
TRBV29-1	TRBJ1-5	.	CSVRDSNQPQHF
TRBV27	TRBJ2-1	.	CASSLYQTGIAGGREQFF